This T cell receptor (beta chain) was identified in a study of post-analysis software for immune sequencing data. This clonotype was recorded a few times. Its antigen is undetermined. Germline V gene data show CDR1 as DFQATT and CDR2 as SNEGSKA (reference sequence). There are 13 residues in the CDR3. V dropped 7 bases and J dropped 5 bases, with 17 bases sitting between them. Unique molecular identifiers had been added to the TCR beta cDNA libraries. From the PCR reads, TCRdb called clonotypes with MiXCR, one entry per CDR3 protein. Among about 820,000 distinct CDR3 sequences listed, approximately 53% were seen once. Regarding the study as a whole: In patients, TRBV5-6, TRBV5-1 and TRBV20-1 belonged to five or six TRBV segments found more frequently than in controls. Strong co-clustering by F measure was seen for same-batch samples.

V and J are TRBV20-1 and TRBJ2-5, with a possible D match to TRBD2 (6 bases). This clonotype was obtained from a girl aged 10-17 years with multiple sclerosis. The sequencing sample was made of blood. The CDR3 loop is CSVWRVLWETQYF. CDR3 in DNA: TGCAGTGTTTGGAGGGTCTTATGGGAGACCCAGTACTTC.